In this sample, the clone carrying this TCR beta chain turned up many times. No antigen is known for it. The use of a sample-barcoded 5' primer and a J-beta primer mix characterized a second PCR of roughly 6 to 11 cycles. TCRdb fed the 5' RACE reads into MiXCR, producing one record per CDR3 protein. The sample includes about 620,000 distinct CDR3 sequences, roughly half of them seen just once. This entry comes from a study of blood T cells in healthy people across ages. Study at large: For every two T cells, template switching captured about one barcoded beta molecule.

Study-wide results and caveats: TCR beta diversity per million T cells fell roughly linearly with age.

CDR3 size: 15 residues. Trimming took off 3 bases at V and 5 bases at J, with 16 bases between the two ends. Looked up from germline, CDR1 is WNHNN and CDR2 is SYGVQD (reference sequence). This clonotype originated in an elderly woman in good health. The rearrangement joins TRBV10-1 to TRBJ1-1; TRBD1 might be the D (5 bases). Sequenced: blood. Here the CDR3 DNA reads TGCGCCAGCAGTGAAGGTGAGGGGATAGGGACTGAAGCTTTCTTT. This translates into CASSEGEGIGTEAFF.